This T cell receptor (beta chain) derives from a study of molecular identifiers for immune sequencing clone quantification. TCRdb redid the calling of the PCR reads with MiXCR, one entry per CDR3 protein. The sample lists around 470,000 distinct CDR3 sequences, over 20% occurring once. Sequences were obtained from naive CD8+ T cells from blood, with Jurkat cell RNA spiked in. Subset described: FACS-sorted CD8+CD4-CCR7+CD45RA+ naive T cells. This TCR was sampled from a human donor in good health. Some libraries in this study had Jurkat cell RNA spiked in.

This CDR3 reads CASRLPLGETQYF. CDR3 sequence (DNA): TGTGCCAGCAGACTCCCACTAGGAGAGACCCAGTACTTC. This chain connects TRBV7-9 to TRBJ2-5, with D possibly being TRBD2 (5 bases). The germline CDR1 and CDR2 sequences are SEHNR and FQNEAQ (reference sequence). V was clipped by 6 bases and J by 4 bases, with 12 bases between them. The CDR3 length is 13 residues.